This T cell receptor (beta chain) stems from a study of CD8+ T cells in alopecia areata (dated by TCRdb to about 2018). General notes on the study: The treated patients, all with moderate-to-severe alopecia areata, were enrolled in an open-label pilot trial of oral tofacitinib given at 5 to 10 mg twice daily. Tofacitinib was given for 6 to 18 months, followed by 6 months of follow-up off drug to assess delayed response and recurrence. The SALT score, which quantifies the percentage of affected scalp surface area, was used to measure disease severity in treated patients. High-throughput TCRbeta sequencing was used to examine T cell clonal expansion in alopecia areata in both the C3H/HeJ mouse model and human patients. On the human side, TCRbeta sequencing was run on scalp tissue and on sorted CD4+ and CD8+ peripheral blood T cells from healthy controls and from alopecia areata patients with either patchy or totalis/universalis disease. Tofacitinib-treated patients had biopsies at baseline and at 4 and 24 weeks of treatment, with a later scalp biopsy in several patients. Clonality in the scalp was compared among normal scalp (n=4), patchy alopecia areata scalp (n=8), and alopecia totalis/universalis scalp (n=8). RNA was obtained with the PAXgene miRNA kit for fixed scalp, the miRNeasy kit for PBMCs, and the RNeasy kit for mouse skin. TCRbeta CDR3 regions were amplified by immunoSEQ multiplex PCR with 35 Vbeta forward and 13 Jbeta reverse primers. Summary of the overall study and its limitations: Lesional scalp, especially in alopecia totalis/universalis, showed higher clonality and more expanded CD8+ clones than normal scalp, suggesting antigenic drive. Scalp TCR repertoire analysis is complicated because resident alphabeta T cells in normal human skin are also sequenced, whereas mouse skin is dominated by gammadelta T cells. Many expanded lesional clones persisted in scalp and blood during tofacitinib treatment, which may partly explain relapse after stopping treatment. With tofacitinib, both scalp clonality and the number of expanded CD8+ clones among the top 100 scalp clones went down significantly. Because the treated cohort was small and included a single nonresponder, larger studies are needed to assess links between baseline CD8+ expansion and response. Shared TCR sequences between patients were less evident than in mice, which may be partly attributable to HLA diversity in the patient population.

V and J are truncated by 1 base and 4 bases respectively, leaving an intervening sequence of 5 bases. Measured from the cysteine to the phenylalanine, the CDR3 is 12 residues long. CDR3 DNA only is kept here, 36 bases in frame from base 1. Sequences SEHNR (CDR1) and FQNEAQ (CDR2) are obtained from the germline V gene (reference sequence). The library was built by means of the immunoSEQ multiplex PCR assay. RNA was extracted from all samples and reverse transcribed into cDNA, which served as template for TCR sequencing. SuperScript III was used to make first-strand cDNA, primed with a 2:1 mix of oligo-dT and random hexamers. Amplification bias was assessed with a synthetic immune receptor repertoire, and residual bias was removed computationally. As for how the authors treated the data: Raw reads were preprocessed to remove errors, and CDR3 was defined according to IMGT conventions as the region from the conserved cysteine to phenylalanine. Clonality was computed by normalizing Shannon entropy by log2 of the number of productive unique TCRs and subtracting the result from 1. Scalp TCRbeta sequences were cross-referenced with sorted blood CD4 and CD8 repertoires so that the CD4 or CD8 identity of scalp clones could be inferred. TCRdb took this table from immuneACCESS and kept in-frame rearrangements with V and J called. Such tables lack part of the clones; where checked against another copy, unresolved V genes explain under half of the gap, and the rest is unexplained. The DNA gave D and trimming, while V, J and clone size come from that table. This sample comprises about 190,000 clones, 50% to 60% of them detected only once. The top ten constitute around 0.69% of the sample.

The time point label on this specimen signifies: about four weeks on oral tofacitinib. This sample's treatment or condition label indicates: oral pan-JAK inhibitor, 5-10 mg twice daily. Peripheral blood and lesional scalp punch biopsies were obtained from patients with alopecia areata. PBMCs were isolated by density centrifugation and stained for CD3, CD4 and CD8, after which CD4+ and CD8+ T cells were sorted on a FACSAria. On this clone itself: There is no known antigen for this receptor. Base qualities are not provided; no much larger clone lies one nucleotide away.

The chain employs TRBV7-9 and TRBJ2-7; the D gene cannot be resolved reliably. The clonotype originates from a human donor with alopecia areata. The sequences come from CD4+ T cells sorted from blood, collected at week 4, from a patient treated with tofacitinib. The CDR3 amino acid sequence is: CASSLEPYEQYF. The base sequence is TGTGCCAGCAGCTTAGAGCCGTACGAGCAGTACTTC.